The 8 T cell receptor beta chains presented below share a single source sample, sequenced in a study of CD8 T cells in Susac syndrome. A quantity of about 0.45 to 1 ug RNA underwent reverse transcription using random hexamers. TCRdb processed the immunoSEQ multiplex PCR reads anew with MiXCR; each CDR3 protein has one entry. The table lists approximately 120,000 distinct CDR3 sequences, around 94% of them singletons. Sequencing was carried out using CD4+ T cells from PBMCs. Receptors were obtained from a human donor in good health.

The chain couples TRBV4-1 to TRBJ1-2; maybe TRBD1 (6 bases). Germline V gene lookup returns CDR1 MGHRA and CDR2 YSYEKL. V was shortened by 3 bases and J by 5 bases, with 19 bases between the two germline ends. The CDR3 loop spans 16 amino acids. The CDR3 nucleotides are TGCGCCAGCAGCCAGGATACAGGGTCTCTTAATTATGGCTACACCTTC. It yields the protein CASSQDTGSLNYGYTF.

This chain connects TRBV7-9 to TRBJ2-2; possible D gene TRBD2, 6 bases. The CDR3 runs 16 residues. Germline assignment: CDR1 SEHNR and CDR2 FQNEAQ (reference sequence). V lost 4 bases and J 0 bases, leaving 12 bases between the germline ends. The CDR3 protein is CASSSHRGTNTGELFF. For the CDR3, the DNA is TGTGCCAGCAGCTCTCATCGGGGGACGAACACCGGGGAGCTGTTTTTT.

This chain links TRBV29-1 with TRBJ2-3; 8 bases fit TRBD2. J gave up 2 bases and V 4 bases, and 11 bases lay outside the gene matches. The CDR3 totals 16 residues. Per germline, CDR1 SQVTM and CDR2 ANQGSEA. CDR3: CSVATFGGRYTDTQYF. The CDR3 DNA reads TGCAGCGTTGCCACATTCGGCGGGAGGTACACAGATACGCAGTATTTT.

The chain carries TRBV29-1 and TRBJ2-1, with TRBD2 matching over 8 bases. There are 16 residues in the CDR3. Trimming took 2 bases from V and 0 from J; bases not matched to a gene: 6. Germline CDR1 and CDR2: SQVTM and ANQGSEA. As DNA, the CDR3 is TGCAGCGTTGAACGGCGCGGGAGGTACTCCTACAATGAGCAGTTCTTC. Encoded protein: CSVERRGRYSYNEQFF.

The gene calls are TRBV5-6 and TRBJ1-3; possibly TRBD1 for D (5 bases). Trimming removed 0 bases at V and 0 bases at J, with 7 bases between. The CDR3 extends over 15 amino acids. Germline assignment: CDR1 SGHDT and CDR2 YYEEEE. The CDR3 nucleotides read TGTGCCAGCAGCTTGGACAGGTCCTCTGGAAACACCATATATTTT. As protein: CASSLDRSSGNTIYF.

V gene TRBV30 combines with J gene TRBJ2-4; a weak D match, TRBD1 (6 bases). Germline V gene data show CDR1 as GTSNPN and CDR2 as SVGIG (reference sequence). This CDR3 has 15 residues. V was trimmed by 0 bases and J by 3 bases, leaving 12 bases between them. The CDR3 DNA reads as TGTGCCTGGAGTGTTTTGGACAGTCACAAAAACATTCAGTACTTC. Protein product: CAWSVLDSHKNIQYF.

This chain links TRBV29-1 with TRBJ2-1, with 8 positions matching TRBD2. Germline V gene data show CDR1 as SQVTM and CDR2 as ANQGSEA. CDR3 length: 15 amino acids. CDR3 in DNA: TGCAGTGCGGGATTAAGCGGGGGTTTGGGCGATGAGCAGTTCTTC. Residues: CSAGLSGGLGDEQFF.

This rearrangement joins TRBV2 to TRBJ2-7; either TRBD1 or TRBD2 may fit D (5 bases each). CDR1 and CDR2 from the germline V gene are SNHLY and FYNNEI. V was pared by 3 bases and J by 5 bases, with 17 bases between. CDR3 length equals 15 residues. CDR3 in amino acids: CASSDSGGKWNEQYF. CDR3 in DNA: TGTGCCAGCAGTGATTCTGGGGGTAAATGGAACGAGCAGTACTTC.